The rows below give T cell receptor beta chains drawn from one sample of a study of blood T cell repertoires in COVID-19. Sequenced by immunoSEQ multiplex PCR; TCRdb stores in-frame clones only, minus some. The profile shows under 150,000 clones, around 81% of them singletons. The sample was peripheral blood. Every receptor here comes from a man in his forties with active or convalescent COVID-19. The CDR3 runs from the conserved cysteine through the conserved F or W. The order of the fields is CDR3 length, V gene, clone size, J gene, CDR3 protein. Rows may omit the clone size; those that give it use once, few, many or a size class.

12,TRBV7-9,.,TRBJ1-2,CASSIPQGNAAF
14,TRBV5-1,.,TRBJ2-5,CASSRDRVGETQYF
15,TRBV30,.,TRBJ2-7,CAWSPNRGREYEQYF
15,TRBV27,.,TRBJ2-1,CASSSLAGGYNEQFF
14,TRBV24-1,.,TRBJ2-2,CATSLTGSSGELFF
17,TRBV7-3,.,TRBJ2-2,CASSFRGLAGAAGELFF
16,TRBV15,.,TRBJ2-2,CATSRPGTGGTGELFF
16,TRBV4-3,.,TRBJ2-3,CASSQQRGVGTDTQYF
15,TRBV7-2,.,TRBJ1-6,CASSQAGGNNSPLHF
16,TRBV24-1,.,TRBJ2-2,CATSGTGTGTTGELFF
15,TRBV5-6,.,TRBJ1-5,CASSSTGKGNQPQHF
9,TRBV24-1,few,TRBJ2-7,CAALDEQYF
15,TRBV7-2,.,TRBJ2-1,CASSLLWTGKNEQFF
15,TRBV7-2,.,TRBJ1-2,CASSVEAATGGGYTF
15,TRBV18,.,TRBJ2-5,CASSLGGQGQETQYF
12,TRBV6-5,.,TRBJ1-5,CASSYHSEPQHF
14,TRBV30,few,TRBJ2-3,CAWSVQGGGDTQYF
17,TRBV4-1,.,TRBJ2-5,CASSQDLWTERQETQYF
11,TRBV29-1,.,TRBJ2-7,CSVLAAYEQYF
15,TRBV18,.,TRBJ1-1,CASSPVIQLNTEAFF
15,TRBV27,.,TRBJ2-7,CASSSEGTGFHEQYF
15,TRBV25-1,.,TRBJ2-5,CASSDFRGREETQYF
18,TRBV2,.,TRBJ1-1,CASSRRQGSPFMNTEAFF
17,TRBV7-9,.,TRBJ1-4,CASSLGQGEATNEKLFF
16,TRBV9,medium-sized,TRBJ2-2,CASSLSQGLTSGELFF
14,TRBV15,.,TRBJ2-7,CATSRDRGTPYQYF
15,TRBV6-5,.,TRBJ1-5,CASSFGGNSNQPQHF
15,TRBV6-5,.,TRBJ2-2,CASSRTDSNTGELFF
17,TRBV9,.,TRBJ2-5,CASSPPPGQGTQETQYF
13,TRBV9,.,TRBJ1-5,CASSGGLNQPQHF
15,TRBV7-9,.,TRBJ2-7,CASSPFSGLSYEQYF
14,TRBV5-1,.,TRBJ1-1,CASSPSTGNTEAFF
16,TRBV24-1,.,TRBJ2-1,CATSDQDRSPYNEQFF
11,TRBV2,.,TRBJ2-7,CASRTRGEQYF
14,TRBV2,once,TRBJ1-3,CASSGQGGGNTIYF
13,TRBV14,.,TRBJ2-2,CASSQGVLGELFF
14,TRBV3-1/TRBV3-2,.,TRBJ2-1,CASSHPGSVNEQFF
17,TRBV5-4,once,TRBJ2-3,CASSLGGLAGVTDTQYF
17,TRBV5-4,.,TRBJ2-3,CASSLEVVAGGQDTQYF
16,TRBV11-2,.,TRBJ2-5,CASSLVGSAYQETQYF
14,TRBV27,.,TRBJ2-2,CASGTTGNTGELFF
15,TRBV7-2,.,TRBJ2-7,CASSLGVLAALGQYF
15,TRBV10-1,.,TRBJ1-4,CASSESGTGGEKLFF
16,TRBV10-3,.,TRBJ1-1,CAISGPLTGLNTEAFF
13,TRBV19,.,TRBJ2-7,CASRGTSPYEQYF
17,TRBV9,.,TRBJ2-2,CASSVDPGLKNTGELFF
13,TRBV30,.,TRBJ1-5,CAWAKQGGQPQHF
12,TRBV11-2,few,TRBJ1-2,CASRKGNSGYTF
14,TRBV15,.,TRBJ2-3,CATNKRGVTDTQYF
13,TRBV2,.,TRBJ1-3,CASRESSGNTIYF